The sequence of this TCR beta chain was determined in a study of Graves' ophthalmopathy and Graves' hyperthyroidism. Study conclusions and caveats: Separation of ophthalmopathy from stable hyperthyroidism was achieved by a 13-signature model, at roughly 88% sensitivity and under 82% specificity.

As the template, RNA transcripts were used to amplify TCR beta CDR3 regions. Second-round multiplex PCR followed a first-round RT-PCR using HTBI primers. TCRdb recomputed calls from the multiplex PCR reads with MiXCR, one row per CDR3 protein. The sample includes around 1.1 million distinct CDR3 sequences, less than 45% of them seen just once. This clonotype has a count of ten or more. Its antigen is as yet unknown. Each diagnosis was determined on the basis of clinical symptoms, serum thyroxine, TRAb, thyroid ultrasound and orbital computed tomography. Germline lookup yields CDR1 LNHNV and CDR2 YYDKDF (reference sequence). This CDR3 has 16 residues. V lost 3 bases and J lost 0, with 11 bases in between.

The receptor's source is an adult man with Graves' hyperthyroidism. Sequenced input: peripheral blood or thyroid tissue (not recorded which). V gene TRBV15 combines with J gene TRBJ2-2, with D perhaps TRBD2 (5 bases). CDR3 in amino acids: CATSSGVTTNTGELFF. The CDR3, as DNA: TGTGCCACCAGCAGCGGGGTTACAACGAACACCGGGGAGCTGTTTTTT.